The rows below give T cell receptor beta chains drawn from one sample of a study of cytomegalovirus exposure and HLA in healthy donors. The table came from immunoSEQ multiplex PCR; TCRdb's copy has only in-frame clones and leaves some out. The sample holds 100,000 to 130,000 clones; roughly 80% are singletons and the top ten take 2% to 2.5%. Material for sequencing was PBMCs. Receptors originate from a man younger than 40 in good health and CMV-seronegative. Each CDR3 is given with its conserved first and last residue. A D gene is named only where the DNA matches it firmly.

CDR3aa: CASSLGSMAGGWGEKLFF
j_gene: TRBJ1-4
v_gene: TRBV11-2
d_gene: NA

CDR3aa: CASSESGRERDTQYF
j_gene: TRBJ2-3
v_gene: TRBV10-1
d_gene: TRBD2

CDR3aa: CASSQGTVDSNQPQHF
j_gene: TRBJ1-5
v_gene: TRBV7-8
d_gene: TRBD1

CDR3aa: CAWSTGYGANVLTF
j_gene: TRBJ2-6
v_gene: TRBV30
d_gene: NA

CDR3aa: CASSESQGTYNEQFF
j_gene: TRBJ2-1
v_gene: TRBV6-1
d_gene: NA

CDR3aa: CASSLVLRLAGLPTYEQYF
j_gene: TRBJ2-7
v_gene: TRBV7-9
d_gene: TRBD2

CDR3aa: CASKPLAGGTDTQYF
j_gene: TRBJ2-3
v_gene: TRBV6-5
d_gene: TRBD2

CDR3aa: CASSLYSGGYEQYF
j_gene: TRBJ2-7
v_gene: TRBV11-2
d_gene: TRBD2

CDR3aa: CASRLTGAAPSGANVLTF
j_gene: TRBJ2-6
v_gene: TRBV5-4
d_gene: TRBD1

CDR3aa: CASSRGNSNQPQHF
j_gene: TRBJ1-5
v_gene: TRBV19
d_gene: NA

CDR3aa: CASTPDRVMGTEAFF
j_gene: TRBJ1-1
v_gene: TRBV28
d_gene: TRBD1

CDR3aa: CAWKLAGTETQYF
j_gene: TRBJ2-5
v_gene: TRBV30
d_gene: TRBD2

CDR3aa: CASSISGRAEEIQYF
j_gene: TRBJ2-5
v_gene: TRBV2
d_gene: TRBD2

CDR3aa: CASSYGGGQQETQYF
j_gene: TRBJ2-5
v_gene: TRBV6-6
d_gene: NA

CDR3aa: CASRASRTEETQYF
j_gene: TRBJ2-5
v_gene: TRBV7-6
d_gene: NA

CDR3aa: CASSSTGDTQYF
j_gene: TRBJ2-3
v_gene: TRBV27
d_gene: NA

CDR3aa: CASSGPGQTNEKLFF
j_gene: TRBJ1-4
v_gene: TRBV10-2
d_gene: TRBD1

CDR3aa: CASSITSAGELFF
j_gene: TRBJ2-2
v_gene: TRBV9
d_gene: TRBD2

CDR3aa: CASSFGTSAPGEQYF
j_gene: TRBJ2-7
v_gene: TRBV7-9
d_gene: TRBD2

CDR3aa: CASSSAAEGVTQYF
j_gene: TRBJ2-5
v_gene: TRBV27
d_gene: NA

CDR3aa: CASSPTVGGRAEETQYF
j_gene: TRBJ2-5
v_gene: TRBV9
d_gene: TRBD2

CDR3aa: CASSLGTGGGAEAFF
j_gene: TRBJ1-1
v_gene: TRBV5-1
d_gene: TRBD1

CDR3aa: CASSYDLDSSWANSGNTIYF
j_gene: TRBJ1-3
v_gene: TRBV6-4
d_gene: NA

CDR3aa: CASHSGLAGETQYF
j_gene: TRBJ2-5
v_gene: TRBV10-3
d_gene: TRBD2

CDR3aa: CASSSSGLSGNTIYF
j_gene: TRBJ1-3
v_gene: TRBV11-2
d_gene: NA

CDR3aa: CASSQDPAGLAGVETQYF
j_gene: TRBJ2-5
v_gene: TRBV4-2
d_gene: TRBD2

CDR3aa: CASDRQLNNEKLFF
j_gene: TRBJ1-4
v_gene: TRBV9
d_gene: NA

CDR3aa: CASSQSEQFF
j_gene: TRBJ2-1
v_gene: TRBV7-9
d_gene: NA

CDR3aa: CASSQLLAGAYNEQFF
j_gene: TRBJ2-1
v_gene: TRBV10-2
d_gene: NA

CDR3aa: CASSSPLATSYNEQFF
j_gene: TRBJ2-1
v_gene: TRBV7-8
d_gene: TRBD2

CDR3aa: CASSLVYRGSGNTIYF
j_gene: TRBJ1-3
v_gene: TRBV13
d_gene: TRBD1

CDR3aa: CASSPDRLGTEAFF
j_gene: TRBJ1-1
v_gene: TRBV11-2
d_gene: TRBD1

CDR3aa: CASSEGTGAYSYEQYF
j_gene: TRBJ2-7
v_gene: TRBV25-1
d_gene: TRBD1

CDR3aa: CASSLEPGLEKLFF
j_gene: TRBJ1-4
v_gene: TRBV5-1
d_gene: NA

CDR3aa: CASSVAGGGPEGELFF
j_gene: TRBJ2-2
v_gene: TRBV9
d_gene: TRBD2

CDR3aa: CASSLVGGGSYNEQFF
j_gene: TRBJ2-1
v_gene: TRBV7-7
d_gene: NA

CDR3aa: CASSVGGQTYNEQFF
j_gene: TRBJ2-1
v_gene: TRBV9
d_gene: NA

CDR3aa: CASSSGSGGETQYF
j_gene: TRBJ2-5
v_gene: TRBV27
d_gene: TRBD2

CDR3aa: CASSRGQGSEQYF
j_gene: TRBJ2-7
v_gene: TRBV7-8
d_gene: TRBD1

CDR3aa: CASRGARGNSGNTIYF
j_gene: TRBJ1-3
v_gene: TRBV2
d_gene: NA

CDR3aa: CASSDLEPGPAPNEQFF
j_gene: TRBJ2-1
v_gene: TRBV7-9
d_gene: NA

CDR3aa: CASSYSYRANTGELFF
j_gene: TRBJ2-2
v_gene: TRBV6-5
d_gene: NA

CDR3aa: CASSVVGRGDAFF
j_gene: TRBJ1-1
v_gene: TRBV9
d_gene: NA

CDR3aa: CASSYRGTSGSNQPQHF
j_gene: TRBJ1-5
v_gene: TRBV28
d_gene: NA

CDR3aa: CASSSGGGKETQYF
j_gene: TRBJ2-5
v_gene: TRBV11-2
d_gene: TRBD2

CDR3aa: CASSPGWSNQPQHF
j_gene: TRBJ1-5
v_gene: TRBV6-5
d_gene: NA

CDR3aa: CASSDGFRAQAFF
j_gene: TRBJ1-1
v_gene: TRBV6-1
d_gene: NA

CDR3aa: CASRGQSYGYTF
j_gene: TRBJ1-2
v_gene: TRBV6-4
d_gene: NA

CDR3aa: CASGNNRGLSYEQYF
j_gene: TRBJ2-7
v_gene: TRBV6-1
d_gene: TRBD1

CDR3aa: CASRSYGDGEQYF
j_gene: TRBJ2-7
v_gene: TRBV19
d_gene: NA

CDR3aa: CASSLDGRNNSPLHF
j_gene: TRBJ1-6
v_gene: TRBV7-9
d_gene: NA

CDR3aa: CASSVVTVGEQFF
j_gene: TRBJ2-1
v_gene: TRBV9
d_gene: NA

CDR3aa: CASSLGGGPGSGYQPQHF
j_gene: TRBJ1-5
v_gene: TRBV5-8
d_gene: NA

CDR3aa: CASSAPLGGDEQFF
j_gene: TRBJ2-1
v_gene: TRBV9
d_gene: NA

CDR3aa: CANGRAHNEQFF
j_gene: TRBJ2-1
v_gene: TRBV5-4
d_gene: TRBD2

CDR3aa: CASSGSRSYNEQFF
j_gene: TRBJ2-1
v_gene: TRBV6-1
d_gene: NA

CDR3aa: CARKRDRASYEQYF
j_gene: TRBJ2-7
v_gene: TRBV21-1
d_gene: NA